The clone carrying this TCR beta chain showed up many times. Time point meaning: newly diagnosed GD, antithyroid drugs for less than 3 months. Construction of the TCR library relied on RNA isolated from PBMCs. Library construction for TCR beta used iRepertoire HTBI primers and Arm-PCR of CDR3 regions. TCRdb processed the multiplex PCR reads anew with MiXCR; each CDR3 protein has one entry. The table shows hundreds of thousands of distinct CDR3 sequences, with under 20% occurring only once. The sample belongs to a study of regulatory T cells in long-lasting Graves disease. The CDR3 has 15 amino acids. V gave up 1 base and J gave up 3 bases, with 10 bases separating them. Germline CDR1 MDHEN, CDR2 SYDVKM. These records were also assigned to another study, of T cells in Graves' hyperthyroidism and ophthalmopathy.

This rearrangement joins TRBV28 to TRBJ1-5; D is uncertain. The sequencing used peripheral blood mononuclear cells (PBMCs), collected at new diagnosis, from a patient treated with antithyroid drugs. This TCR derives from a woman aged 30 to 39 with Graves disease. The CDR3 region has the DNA TGTGCCAGCAGTTTATTTACGGGTAACAATCAGCCCCAGCATTTT. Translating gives CASSLFTGNNQPQHF.